This T cell receptor beta chain was sequenced during a study of cytomegalovirus exposure and HLA in healthy donors (dated by TCRdb to about 2017). Background on the whole study: An earlier analysis of 587 of the donors reported roughly 300 Gb of sequence data and roughly 120 million unique TCR beta sequences obtained from 150 million to 200 million T cells. An early release that covered roughly 600 HLA-typed donors contained approximately 300 gigabases of sequencing data and about 93 million unique TCR sequences. The genetic ancestry cluster associated with self-reported Caucasian donors included 81% of the approximately 400 genotyped donors. The study aimed to test whether signatures of past pathogen exposure could be identified by cataloging public T cell receptors. The study profiled the T cell repertoires of hundreds of subjects by immunosequencing and related them to cytomegalovirus serostatus. In addition to the first cohort of roughly 670 subjects, a separate validation cohort of under 150 different subjects was used. High-throughput TCR immunosequencing, statistical association of individual TCRs with disease status, and machine learning were combined to predict cytomegalovirus infection status. A later analysis re-analyzed previously published TCR beta repertoires from approximately 700 donors and added high-resolution HLA genotyping to study TCR occurrence patterns. In the later analysis, no new phenotypic data were used to find candidate immune exposures; instead, reliance was placed on TCR beta sequences and their occurrence across donors. An earlier analysis of about 620 of the donors applied high-throughput TCR beta sequencing to assess whether each TCR beta V gene segment acted as functional or pseudogenic. Donor age, sex, ethnicity and CMV serostatus were compiled alongside the repertoire data. A later genetic analysis used genome-wide SNP genotypes for about three fifths of the 666 donors, treating that subset as a discovery cohort. Every repertoire in the discovery cohort had been generated on one and the same sequencing platform. Both class I and class II loci were covered by HLA typing, at four-digit resolution. The number of donors typed differed by locus, with about 629-640 for A, B, C, DRB1 and DQB1, around 500 for DQA1, 600 to 610 for DPA1, and 400 to 490 for DPB1. Roughly 5 DR-DQ haplotypes were treated as single units for association and clustering because of strong linkage in the cohort. Among 350 to 400 genotyped donors of the cohort, an average of approximately 240,000 unique TCR beta nucleotide sequences were sequenced per donor, about a sixth of them non-productive.

The cohort comprised some 700 healthy bone marrow donors. At the time of sampling, every cohort member was nominally healthy, though immune exposures that went unrecorded were likely present. The donor was CMV seronegative and belonged to the group of 352 seronegative cohort members. A peripheral blood sample was provided by each donor, and peripheral blood mononuclear cells were used for TCR beta sequencing. The Qiagen DNeasy Blood Extraction Kit was used to extract genomic DNA from the blood cell samples. From the cysteine through the phenylalanine, the CDR3 covers 15 amino acids. Only the CDR3 DNA is retained, 45 bases long and in frame from the first base. From a lookup of the germline V gene, CDR1 and CDR2 are MNHNS and SASEGT. The junction shows trimming of 8 bases on V and 4 bases on J, and the gene matches do not reach 9 bases of it. Study-wide findings and limitations: In a later genetic analysis, a missense DCLRE1C variant was associated with V-gene and J-gene trimming of TCR beta chains, and the association was replicated in an independent cohort. The earlier analysis of some 560 of the donors excluded some 15 rarely observed V segments, including chromosome 9 orphons, because counts were too low. When HLA alleles, especially DR and DQ, strongly co-occurred, TCR associations were difficult to assign to individual alleles. A total of 164 TCR beta chains were listed by the study as associated with cytomegalovirus. Most TCR sequences were seen in very few donors, while some public TCRs were found in many individuals. A cluster of highly shared sequence variants was judged likely to be a technical artifact of the sequencing pipeline. According to the authors, the approach could potentially be generalized to other disease states and immunological phenotypes. Because the 87-base-pair reads could not distinguish some IMGT-functional V segments, including TRBV6-2 and TRBV6-3, those segments were excluded. Roughly uniform sequencing depth across donors was assumed in presence/absence analyses, although this assumption may not hold. In a later analysis, TCR association rates were found to vary across HLA loci, with the most associated TCRs seen for DRB1 alleles and the fewest for HLA-C alleles. In a later analysis, HLA-associated TCR beta chains showed more clonal expansion and lower generation probabilities than non-associated chains that were equally common. Correlated functional status among segregating V segments might be attributable to linkage disequilibrium, but an unknown experimental factor could not be ruled out. A further reported finding was that TCR beta sequences accurately predicted the HLA-A and HLA-B alleles for most subjects in the first cohort. In a later analysis, several top co-occurrence clusters were reported to appear linked to parvovirus B19, influenza, CMV and Epstein-Barr virus. Cytomegalovirus status was reported to be diagnosed by the classifier with high specificity and sensitivity in both the original and validation cohorts. The only immune exposure information available for the cohort was CMV serostatus. This cohort had only TCR beta chains sequenced, and the lack of alpha or paired-chain data limited which features could be detected. A later genetic analysis reported fewer N-insertions in productive TCRs among donors in an Asian-associated ancestry cluster than the roughly 620-donor mean. Specific HLA alleles were associated with 18,000 or so TCR beta sequences at a false discovery rate of 0.05 in a later analysis. In vitro tests confirmed that three of the cytomegalovirus-associated TCR beta chains recognize cytomegalovirus antigens. In a later analysis, most CMV-associated TCR beta chains were found to appear HLA-restricted, with HLA associations seemingly driven largely by CMV exposure. HLA typing was unavailable for some donors at each locus, so association tests used only the typed subset. In an earlier analysis of more than 450 of the donors, most TCR beta V segments were observed in productive rearrangements about 87% or about 30% of the time, broadly matching IMGT annotations.

Libraries were prepared through the immunoSEQ multiplex PCR assay. For the multiplex PCR, a mixture combining 60 forward primers for TCR Vbeta segments and 13 reverse primers for TCR Jbeta segments was used. A multiplex PCR assay on genomic DNA amplified the CDR3 region of rearranged TCR beta genes. Amplified TCR beta libraries were sequenced as 87-base-pair reads on the Illumina HiSeq System. The paper's processing steps were these. A later analysis counted some 80 million unique TCR beta chains across the 690 or so repertoires, and some 11 million of these chains were shared by at least two donors. Raw reads were error-corrected and collapsed into unique sequences with a nearest-neighbor algorithm that merged closely related sequences to remove PCR and sequencing errors. V, D and J gene segments were assigned by aligning CDR3 sequences to IMGT reference sequences. For a sequence to be retained, a match of at least six nucleotides was required to both a V gene segment and a J gene segment. A rearrangement was called productive if the CDR3 had no stop codons and remained in frame with V and J, and every other rearrangement was called non-productive. Following IMGT convention, CDR3 was defined as the stretch from the second conserved V-encoded cysteine to the conserved J-encoded phenylalanine. In an earlier analysis of 550 to 650 of the donors, sequences lacking an unambiguous match to a single V gene segment were excluded. In an earlier analysis of several hundred of the donors, V segments were called functional above 56.7% productive rearrangements and were called segregating when the between-donor standard deviation exceeded 5%. A statistical classification framework was developed to diagnose cytomegalovirus status using the catalog of TCR beta chain sequences. A later analysis assigned V and J genes by comparing TCR nucleotide sequences with IMGT/GENE-DB human TR gene sequences. Using the TCRdist pipeline, a later analysis assigned CDR3 sequences along with most-parsimonious VDJ recombination scenarios. A later analysis defined each TCR beta chain by its CDR3 amino acid sequence plus V-gene family, and excluded reads lacking a unique V-gene family. As a way to deal with suspected cross-contamination and a sequencing artifact, a later analysis dropped hundreds of nucleotide sequences that were highly shared and had low generation probability. In a later analysis, a clonal expansion index was calculated for each public chain from normalized within-repertoire ranks of inferred template counts. A later analysis computed generation probabilities with a VDJ recombination model fitted to out-of-frame rearrangements, and checked the results against IGoR. Hypergeometric tests were used in a later analysis to score TCR-TCR, TCR-HLA and TCR-CMV co-occurrence, with a repertoire-size bias correction applied to the TCR pairs. False discovery rates were estimated in a later analysis by permuting HLA or CMV assignments 20 times. In a later analysis, co-occurring TCRs were grouped using DBSCAN, with TCRdist sequence similarity added in when clustering inside HLA-allele-positive subsets. Repertoires with fewer than 30,000 or more than 120,000 public chains were left out of co-occurrence clustering, as were five repertoires with anomalous nucleotide sharing. The table was pulled from immuneACCESS by TCRdb, which kept in-frame rearrangements only. Such tables lose some clones; where checked, under half of the loss comes from unresolved V genes, and the rest has no known cause. V, J and clone size reflect that table, while D and trimming were determined from the DNA. The sample includes about 87,000 clones, with 75% to 85% observed a single time. The ten largest make up about 4% of the sample.

For this clone: The antigen it recognizes is unknown. No much larger clone is present one base from it, and per-base qualities are unavailable.

The TCR sequence derives from a woman in her 40s in good health and CMV-seronegative. Material for sequencing was PBMCs. The rearranged chain carries TRBV6-1 and TRBJ1-4; TRBD1 lines up with 8 middle nucleotides. The CDR3 amino acid sequence is: CASQTSGQGNEKLFF. DNA sequence: TGTGCCAGCCAAACAAGCGGACAGGGTAATGAAAAACTGTTTTTT.